This T cell receptor (beta chain) is from a study of T cell repertoires in cytomegalovirus infection. Study in general: CMV infection together with matching HLA type was indicated by public TCR beta signatures.

TCRdb re-derived calls from the reads in MiXCR, one entry per CDR3 protein. The repertoire holds approximately 500,000 distinct CDR3 sequences, roughly 12% seen once, with around 9.6% in the top ten. The CDR3 runs to 16 residues. CDR1 is MDHEN and CDR2 is SYDVKM in the germline V gene. V lost 4 bases to trimming and J lost 0 bases, with 13 bases between them. This clonotype was counted only a few times. Its matching antigen is unknown. General study findings and limits: Carriers of CMV plus the relevant HLA were identified by cumulative public TCR beta family frequency. The response measured ex vivo was dominated by TCR beta clonotypes (HLA-C-restricted and CMV-specific).

Sequencing was carried out using PBMCs. This clonotype originated in a human donor in good health (CMV status not recorded). Some clones in this sample may be carry-over from other donors' samples. The J gene is TRBJ1-3, the V gene TRBV28; D is ambiguous. The CDR3 is CASSSPGLNSGNTIYF. As DNA, the CDR3 is TGTGCCAGCAGTTCCCCGGGCCTTAACTCTGGAAACACCATATATTTT.